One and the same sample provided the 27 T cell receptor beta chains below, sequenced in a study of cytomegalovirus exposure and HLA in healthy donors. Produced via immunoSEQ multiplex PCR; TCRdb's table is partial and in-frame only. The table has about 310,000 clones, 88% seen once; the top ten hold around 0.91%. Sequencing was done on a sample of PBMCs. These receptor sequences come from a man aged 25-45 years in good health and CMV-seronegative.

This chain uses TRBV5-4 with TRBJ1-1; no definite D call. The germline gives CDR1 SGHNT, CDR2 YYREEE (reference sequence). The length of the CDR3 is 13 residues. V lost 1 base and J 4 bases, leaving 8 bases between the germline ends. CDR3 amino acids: CASSLSRSTEAFF. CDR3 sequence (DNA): TGTGCCAGCAGCTTGAGCCGTAGCACTGAAGCTTTCTTT.

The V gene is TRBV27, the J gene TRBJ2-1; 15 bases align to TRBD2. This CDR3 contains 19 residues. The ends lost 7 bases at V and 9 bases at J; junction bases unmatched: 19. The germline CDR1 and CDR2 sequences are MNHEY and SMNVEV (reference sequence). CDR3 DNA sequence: TGTGCCAGCACCAAAAAAAAAGGACTAGCGGGGGGGCTTTGGGGTGAGCAGTTCTTC. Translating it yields CASTKKKGLAGGLWGEQFF.

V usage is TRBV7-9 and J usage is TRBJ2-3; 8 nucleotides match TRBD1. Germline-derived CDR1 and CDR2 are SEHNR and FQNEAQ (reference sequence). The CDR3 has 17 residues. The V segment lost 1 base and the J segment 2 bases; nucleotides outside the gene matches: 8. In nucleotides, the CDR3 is TGTGCCAGCAGCTTAGGGACAGGGTCAGGGTTCACAGATACGCAGTATTTT. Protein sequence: CASSLGTGSGFTDTQYF.

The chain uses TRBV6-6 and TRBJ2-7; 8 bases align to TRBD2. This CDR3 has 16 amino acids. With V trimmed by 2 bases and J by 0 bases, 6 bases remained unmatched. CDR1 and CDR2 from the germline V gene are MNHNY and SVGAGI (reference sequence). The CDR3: CASSYAGGGSSYEQYF. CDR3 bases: TGTGCCAGCAGTTACGCCGGCGGGGGGTCCTCCTACGAGCAGTACTTC.

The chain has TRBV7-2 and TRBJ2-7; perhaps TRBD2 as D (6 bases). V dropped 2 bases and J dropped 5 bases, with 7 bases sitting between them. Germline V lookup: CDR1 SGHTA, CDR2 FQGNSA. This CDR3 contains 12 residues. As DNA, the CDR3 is TGTGCCAGCAGCTTATGGGGGGACGAGCAGTACTTC. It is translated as CASSLWGDEQYF.

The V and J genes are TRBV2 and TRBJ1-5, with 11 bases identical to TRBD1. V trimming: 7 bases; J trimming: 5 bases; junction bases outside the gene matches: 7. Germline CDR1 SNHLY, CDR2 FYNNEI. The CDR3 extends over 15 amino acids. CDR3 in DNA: TGTGCCAGCAAGAGGACAGGGGGCTCGGATCAGCCCCAGCATTTT. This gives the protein CASKRTGGSDQPQHF. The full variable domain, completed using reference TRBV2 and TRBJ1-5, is EPEVTQTPSHQVTQMGQEVILRCVPISNHLYFYWYRQILGQKVEFLVSFYNNEISEKSEIFDDQFSVERPDGSNFTLKIRSTKLEDSAMYFCASKRTGGSDQPQHFGDGTRLSIL.

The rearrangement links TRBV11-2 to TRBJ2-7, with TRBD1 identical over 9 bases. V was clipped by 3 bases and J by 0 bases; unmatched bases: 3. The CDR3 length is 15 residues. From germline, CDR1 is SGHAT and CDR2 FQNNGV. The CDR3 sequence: CASSFGQGSSYEQYF. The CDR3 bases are TGTGCCAGCAGCTTCGGACAGGGGAGCTCCTACGAGCAGTACTTC.

In DNA, the CDR3 is TGTGCCACCGATCCAGGCCCCAATCAGCCCCAGCATTTT. Translating gives CATDPGPNQPQHF. The chain uses TRBV19 and TRBJ1-5, with unresolved D. Germline values: CDR1 LNHDA, CDR2 SQIVND (reference sequence). Trimming left V 10 bases short and J 3 bases short, with 13 bases between. The CDR3 has 13 amino acids.

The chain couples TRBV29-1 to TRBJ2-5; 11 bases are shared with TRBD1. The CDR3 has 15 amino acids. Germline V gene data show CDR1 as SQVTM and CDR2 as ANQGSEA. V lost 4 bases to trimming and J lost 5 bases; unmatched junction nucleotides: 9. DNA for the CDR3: TGCAGCGTTGTGATAGGACAGGGGGCTTGGGAGACCCAGTACTTC. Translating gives CSVVIGQGAWETQYF.

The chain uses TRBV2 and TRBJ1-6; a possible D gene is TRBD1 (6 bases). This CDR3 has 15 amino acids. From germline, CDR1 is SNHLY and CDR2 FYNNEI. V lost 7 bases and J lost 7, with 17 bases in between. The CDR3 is CASKATQGENSPLHF. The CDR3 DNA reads TGTGCCAGCAAGGCGACACAGGGAGAGAATTCACCCCTCCACTTT.

This CDR3 is CASSLGGAGSDYGYTF. CDR3 DNA: TGTGCCAGCAGCTTAGGAGGGGCCGGGAGTGACTATGGCTACACCTTC. The rearrangement joins TRBV7-2 to TRBJ1-2, with D possibly TRBD1 on 5 matching bases. Germline CDR1 is SGHTA and CDR2 is FQGNSA. This CDR3 is built from 16 residues. Trimming removed 1 base at V and 3 bases at J, with 15 bases between.

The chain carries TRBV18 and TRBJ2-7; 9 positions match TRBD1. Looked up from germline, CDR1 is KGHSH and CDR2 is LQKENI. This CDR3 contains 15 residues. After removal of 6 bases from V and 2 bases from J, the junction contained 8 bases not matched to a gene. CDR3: CASSRTGGITYEQYF. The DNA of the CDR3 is TGTGCCAGCTCCCGAACAGGGGGCATCACCTACGAGCAGTACTTC.

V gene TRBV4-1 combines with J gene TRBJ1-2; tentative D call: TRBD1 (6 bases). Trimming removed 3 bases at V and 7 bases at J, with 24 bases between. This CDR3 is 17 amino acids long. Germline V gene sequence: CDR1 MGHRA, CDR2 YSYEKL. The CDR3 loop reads CASSQPPRGGPSIGYTF. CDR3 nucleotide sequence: TGCGCCAGCAGCCAGCCCCCTCGGGGGGGGCCCTCGATTGGCTACACCTTC.

The DNA for the CDR3 is TGTGCCAGCAGCGTAGACAGGGAAGGAAACACCATATATTTT. Translating it yields CASSVDREGNTIYF. J is TRBJ1-3 and V is TRBV9; a possible D gene is TRBD1 (6 bases). Trimming left V 0 bases short and J 4 bases short, with 8 bases between. The germline V gene has CDR1 SGDLS and CDR2 YYNGEE. This CDR3 region has 14 residues.

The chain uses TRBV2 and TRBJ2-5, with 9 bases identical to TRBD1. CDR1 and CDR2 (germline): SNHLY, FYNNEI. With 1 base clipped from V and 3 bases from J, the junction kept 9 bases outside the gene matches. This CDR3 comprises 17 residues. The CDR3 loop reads CASSEGGTGRLKETQYF. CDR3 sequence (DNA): TGTGCCAGCAGTGAAGGGGGGACAGGGCGGCTCAAAGAGACCCAGTACTTC.

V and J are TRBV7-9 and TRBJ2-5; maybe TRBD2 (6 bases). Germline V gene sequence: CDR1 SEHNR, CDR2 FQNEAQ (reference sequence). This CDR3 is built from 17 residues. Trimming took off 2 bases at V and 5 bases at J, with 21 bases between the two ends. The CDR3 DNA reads TGTGCCAGCAGCTTACCCTGGGGAGGACTAAGTGGGGAGACCCAGTACTTC. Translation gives CASSLPWGGLSGETQYF. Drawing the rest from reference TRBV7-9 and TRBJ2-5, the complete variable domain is DTGVSQNPRHKITKRGQNVTFRCDPISEHNRLYWYRQTLGQGPEFLTYFQNEAQLEKSRLLSDRFSAERPKGSFSTLEIQRTEQGDSAMYLCASSLPWGGLSGETQYFGPGTRLLVL.

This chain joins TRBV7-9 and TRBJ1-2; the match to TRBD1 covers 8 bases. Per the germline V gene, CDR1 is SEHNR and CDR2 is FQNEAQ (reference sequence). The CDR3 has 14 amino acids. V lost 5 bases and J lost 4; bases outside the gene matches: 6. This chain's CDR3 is CASSGTGGIYGYTF. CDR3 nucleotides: TGTGCCAGCAGCGGTACAGGGGGAATCTATGGCTACACCTTC.

The CDR3 sequence is CSGRTGTGTNYGYTF. CDR3 in DNA: TGCAGCGGAAGGACCGGGACAGGGACTAACTATGGCTACACCTTC. The chain has TRBV29-1 and TRBJ1-2; 9 nucleotides agree with TRBD1. The ends lost 7 bases at V and 0 bases at J; junction bases unmatched: 9. The germline V gene encodes CDR1 SQVTM and CDR2 ANQGSEA. The CDR3 has 15 residues.

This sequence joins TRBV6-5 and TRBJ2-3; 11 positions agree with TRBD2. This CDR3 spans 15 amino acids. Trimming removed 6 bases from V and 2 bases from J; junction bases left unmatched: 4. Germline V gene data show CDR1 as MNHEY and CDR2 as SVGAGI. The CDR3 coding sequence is TGTGCCAGCAGCCGACTAGCGGGGACCACAGATACGCAGTATTTT. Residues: CASSRLAGTTDTQYF.

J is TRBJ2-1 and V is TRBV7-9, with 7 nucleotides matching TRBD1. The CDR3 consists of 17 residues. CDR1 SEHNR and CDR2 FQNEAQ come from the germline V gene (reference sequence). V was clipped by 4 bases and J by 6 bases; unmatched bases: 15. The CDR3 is CASSSPISRGSLNEQFF. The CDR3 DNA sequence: TGTGCCAGCAGCTCCCCTATTAGCAGGGGGAGCCTCAATGAGCAGTTCTTC.

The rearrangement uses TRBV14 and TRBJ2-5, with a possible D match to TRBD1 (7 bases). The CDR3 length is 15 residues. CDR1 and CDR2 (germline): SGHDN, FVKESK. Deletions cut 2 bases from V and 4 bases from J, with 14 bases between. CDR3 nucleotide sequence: TGTGCCAGCAGCCAACTAAGACAGGGACTAGAGACCCAGTACTTC. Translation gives CASSQLRQGLETQYF.

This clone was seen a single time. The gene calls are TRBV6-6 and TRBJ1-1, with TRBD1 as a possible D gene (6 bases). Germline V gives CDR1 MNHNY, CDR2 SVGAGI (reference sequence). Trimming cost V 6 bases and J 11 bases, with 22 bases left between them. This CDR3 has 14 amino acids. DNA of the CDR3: TGTGCCAGCAGGTCCGAGACAGGTCCTACCTCGGCTTTCTTT. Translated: CASRSETGPTSAFF.

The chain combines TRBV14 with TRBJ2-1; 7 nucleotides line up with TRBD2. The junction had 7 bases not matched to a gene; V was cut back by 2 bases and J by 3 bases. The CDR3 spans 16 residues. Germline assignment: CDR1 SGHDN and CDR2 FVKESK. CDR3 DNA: TGTGCCAGCAGCCAACGTCTAGCGGCGCTCTACAATGAGCAGTTCTTC. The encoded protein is CASSQRLAALYNEQFF.

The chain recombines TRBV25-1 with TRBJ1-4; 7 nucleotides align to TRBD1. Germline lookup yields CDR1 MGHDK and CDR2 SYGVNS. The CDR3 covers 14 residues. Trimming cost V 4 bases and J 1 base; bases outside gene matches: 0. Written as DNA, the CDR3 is TGTGCCAGCAGTGCAGGGGGAACTAATGAAAAACTGTTTTTT. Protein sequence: CASSAGGTNEKLFF.

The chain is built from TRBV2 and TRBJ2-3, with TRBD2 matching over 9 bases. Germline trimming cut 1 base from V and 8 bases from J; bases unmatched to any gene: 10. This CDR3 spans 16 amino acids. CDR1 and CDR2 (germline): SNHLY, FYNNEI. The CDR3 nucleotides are TGTGCCAGCAGTGAAGTGCCTAGCGGGGAGAGAGGTACGCAGTATTTT. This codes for CASSEVPSGERGTQYF. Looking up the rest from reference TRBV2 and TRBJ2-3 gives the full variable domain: EPEVTQTPSHQVTQMGQEVILRCVPISNHLYFYWYRQILGQKVEFLVSFYNNEISEKSEIFDDQFSVERPDGSNFTLKIRSTKLEDSAMYFCASSEVPSGERGTQYFGPGTRLTVL.

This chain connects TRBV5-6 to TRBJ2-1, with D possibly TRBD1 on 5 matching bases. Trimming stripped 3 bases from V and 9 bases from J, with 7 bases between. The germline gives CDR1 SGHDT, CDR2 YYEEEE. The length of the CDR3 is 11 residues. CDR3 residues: CASSSGSEQFF. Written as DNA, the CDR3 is TGTGCCAGCAGCTCAGGGTCTGAGCAGTTCTTC.

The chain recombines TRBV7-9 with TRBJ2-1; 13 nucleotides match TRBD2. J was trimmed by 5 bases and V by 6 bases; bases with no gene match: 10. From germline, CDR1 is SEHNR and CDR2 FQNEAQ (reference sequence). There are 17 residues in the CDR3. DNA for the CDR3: TGTGCCAGCAGTCTACTAGCGGGGGGGCCCGGCGACAATGAGCAGTTCTTC. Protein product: CASSLLAGGPGDNEQFF.